This record covers a single T cell receptor (beta chain). Its antigen remains unknown. Germline CDR1 is SGHRS and CDR2 is YFSETQ. Trimming left V 0 bases short and J 7 bases short, with 14 bases between. The CDR3 is 14 amino acids. The data were taken from a study of cytomegalovirus exposure and HLA in healthy donors. The PCR employed 60 Vbeta primers together with 13 Jbeta primers. Repertoires were generated with immunoSEQ multiplex PCR, while TCRdb's copy carries only in-frame clones and drops some. The data show about 59,000 clones, with just under 75% seen just once and 6.8% held by the top ten. Findings of the study overall: With DRB1 most and HLA-C fewest, TCR association rates differed between HLA loci in a later analysis. It was reported that TCR beta sequences correctly inferred the HLA-A and HLA-B alleles for most subjects. Beyond CMV serostatus, there was no information to go on about immune exposure.

The sequencing input was PBMCs. V is TRBV5-1 and J is TRBJ2-7, with a possible D match to TRBD1 (6 bases). The clonotype originates from a man in his thirties or forties in good health and CMV-seropositive. CDR3 residues: CASSLVLGAGEQYF. CDR3 nucleotides: TGCGCCAGCAGCTTGGTCCTGGGGGCGGGTGAGCAGTACTTC. The entire variable domain, with the rest obtained from reference TRBV5-1 and TRBJ2-7, is as follows: KAGVTQTPRYLIKTRGQQVTLSCSPISGHRSVSWYQQTPGQGLQFLFEYFSETQRNKGNFPGRFSGRQFSNSRSEMNVSTLELGDSALYLCASSLVLGAGEQYFGPGTRLTVT.